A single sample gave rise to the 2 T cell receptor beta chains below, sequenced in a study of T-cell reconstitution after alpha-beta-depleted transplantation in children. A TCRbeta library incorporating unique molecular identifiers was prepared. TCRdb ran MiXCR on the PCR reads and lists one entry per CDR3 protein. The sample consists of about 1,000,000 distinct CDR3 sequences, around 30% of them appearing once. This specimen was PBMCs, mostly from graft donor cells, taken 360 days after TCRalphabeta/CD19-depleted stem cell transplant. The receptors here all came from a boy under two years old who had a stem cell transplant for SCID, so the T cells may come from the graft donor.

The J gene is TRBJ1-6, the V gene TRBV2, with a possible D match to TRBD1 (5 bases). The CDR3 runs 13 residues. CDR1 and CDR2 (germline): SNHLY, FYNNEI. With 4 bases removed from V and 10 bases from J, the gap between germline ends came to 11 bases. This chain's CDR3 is CASSGGENSPLHF. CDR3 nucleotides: TGTGCCAGCAGTGGAGGGGAGAACTCACCCCTCCACTTT.

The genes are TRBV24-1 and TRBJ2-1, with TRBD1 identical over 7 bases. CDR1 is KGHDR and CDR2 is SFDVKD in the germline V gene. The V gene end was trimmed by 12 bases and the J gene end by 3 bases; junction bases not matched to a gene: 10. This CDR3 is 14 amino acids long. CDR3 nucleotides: TGTGCCCCCGACTCCGGGACAGTCTACAATGAGCAGTTCTTC. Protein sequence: CAPDSGTVYNEQFF.